This T cell receptor beta chain was retrieved from a study of T-cell reconstitution after alpha-beta-depleted transplantation in children. Study-wide results and caveats: Newly generated T cells supplied most T-cell counts and diversity one year post-transplant. Surviving recipient T cells and thymic progenitors accounted for the high day-60 TCRbeta diversity observed in some patients.

As to this clonotype: What it recognizes is unknown. The junction differs from germline at one of its ends, possibly a read error.

For TCRbeta, the library was prepared with unique molecular identifiers. One entry per CDR3 protein, called by TCRdb with MiXCR from the PCR reads. Among 490,000 or so distinct CDR3 sequences listed, over 9.5% were seen once. The clonotype originates from a child under 10 years old with inherited bone marrow failure, due to receive a stem cell transplant. This sample comprised PBMCs, obtained before TCRalphabeta/CD19-depleted stem cell transplant.

CDR3 in amino acids: CASRRDFNYDYTF. The CDR3 region has the DNA TGTGCCAGCAGGCGGGACTTTAACTATGACTACACCTTC. The V call is TRBV28, the J call TRBJ1-2; weak D call: TRBD1 (5 bases). Per germline, CDR1 MDHEN and CDR2 SYDVKM. This CDR3 spans 13 amino acids.